These 10 T cell receptor beta chains were all obtained from the same sample, sequenced in a study of OX40 agonist ivuxolimab in advanced cancers. The library was made by the immunoSEQ multiplex PCR assay. TCRdb retrieved this table from immuneACCESS and kept in-frame rearrangements only. Not all clones are present; in checked studies, unresolved V genes account for under half, and no reason is known for the remainder. The sample has around 60,000 clones on record, around 87% of them singletons. Around 16% of the sample comes from the top ten. Here the sequenced sample was CD4+ or CD8+ T cells sorted from blood, taken in a trial of the OX40 agonist ivuxolimab. These receptors all stem from an adult with an advanced solid tumor such as melanoma, head and neck, liver or kidney cancer.

V gene TRBV5-8 combines with J gene TRBJ2-1, with D perhaps assigned TRBD1 or TRBD2 (5 bases each). Germline values: CDR1 SGHTS, CDR2 YDEGEE. V lost 4 bases, J lost 7 bases, and 9 bases lay in between. This CDR3 region has 12 residues. CDR3 DNA sequence: TGTGCCAGCAGCCCTTGGGGGAATGAGCAGTTCTTC. Its translation is CASSPWGNEQFF.

V gene TRBV28 combines with J gene TRBJ2-1; 7 positions agree with TRBD1. The ends lost 4 bases at V and 5 bases at J; junction bases unmatched: 11. The CDR3 consists of 16 residues. Germline CDR1 reads MDHEN; CDR2 reads SYDVKM. The CDR3 region is CASSWIGTETNNEQFF. CDR3 sequence (DNA): TGTGCCAGCAGTTGGATCGGGACAGAGACAAACAATGAGCAGTTCTTC.

The chain links TRBV5-5 to TRBJ2-3; 13 bases are shared with TRBD2. The V and J ends lost 6 bases and 2 bases, in that order; junction bases with no gene match: 6. This CDR3 contains 16 residues. Germline loops: CDR1 SGHKS, CDR2 YYEKEE (reference sequence). The CDR3 spells CASKKGLAGSTDTQYF. The CDR3 nucleotides are TGTGCCAGCAAAAAGGGACTAGCGGGGTCCACAGATACGCAGTATTTT.

V and J are TRBV5-1 and TRBJ2-1; 12 bases line up with TRBD2. The CDR3 consists of 16 residues. Germline CDR1 is SGHRS and CDR2 is YFSETQ. J lost 12 bases, V lost 7 bases, and 17 bases had no gene match. CDR3 amino acids: CASVGELAGGTMGQFF. DNA of the CDR3: TGCGCCAGCGTGGGCGAACTAGCGGGAGGTACAATGGGGCAGTTCTTC.

The genes are TRBV6-1 and TRBJ1-1; the D gene is possibly TRBD1 (6 bases). This CDR3 region has 13 residues. The germline CDR1 and CDR2 sequences are MNHNS and SASEGT. Trimming left V 8 bases short and J 7 bases short, with 17 bases between. The CDR3 bases are TGTGCCAGCTGGGACACAGACGTAGTTGAAGCTTTCTTT. Translated, it gives CASWDTDVVEAFF.

The rearrangement uses TRBV11-2 and TRBJ2-1; D may correspond to TRBD1 or TRBD2 (5 bases each). V was shortened by 5 bases and J by 5 bases, with 13 bases between the two germline ends. CDR3 length: 14 residues. The germline gives CDR1 SGHAT, CDR2 FQNNGV. This CDR3 reads CASSPQPGHNEQFF. CDR3 bases: TGTGCCAGCAGCCCACAGCCGGGGCACAATGAGCAGTTCTTC.

The J gene is TRBJ1-1, the V gene TRBV29-1; possible D gene TRBD1, 6 bases. There are 12 residues in the CDR3. Deletions cut 6 bases from V and 5 bases from J, with 13 bases between. Germline V CDR1 and CDR2: SQVTM, ANQGSEA. The CDR3 is CSVAQGVTEAFF. The CDR3 coding sequence is TGCAGCGTCGCACAGGGAGTTACTGAAGCTTTCTTT.

The rearrangement joins TRBV6-5 to TRBJ1-2; 11 nucleotides agree with TRBD1. The germline gives CDR1 MNHEY, CDR2 SVGAGI. V shed 4 bases, J shed 8 bases, and the junction held 3 bases outside the gene matches. The CDR3 contains 13 residues. This CDR3 reads CASSWTGGRGYTF. CDR3 sequence (DNA): TGTGCCAGCAGTTGGACAGGGGGCAGAGGCTACACCTTC.

DNA for the CDR3: TGTGCCAGCAGCCTAGTTCATCCGGGGCCCATATCCTACAATGAGCAGTTCTTC. It is translated as CASSLVHPGPISYNEQFF. The V call is TRBV7-3, the J call TRBJ2-1; D is possibly TRBD1 or TRBD2 (5 bases each). Trimming took 5 bases from V and 1 from J, leaving 21 bases between them. Germline loops: CDR1 SGHTA, CDR2 FQGTGA. This CDR3 has 18 amino acids.

The J gene is TRBJ1-5, the V gene TRBV6-5; 9 bases are shared with TRBD1. V shed 5 bases and J 4 bases; nucleotides not matched to a gene: 6. Germline values: CDR1 MNHEY, CDR2 SVGAGI. The CDR3 totals 15 residues. CDR3 nucleotides: TGTGCCAGCAGTCCAACCGGGACAGGGAATCAGCCCCAGCATTTT. This gives the protein CASSPTGTGNQPQHF.